This section outlines one T cell receptor (beta chain) sequence together with its context. The sample comes from a study of cytomegalovirus exposure and HLA in healthy donors. Study as a whole: Among the approximately 400 donors who were genotyped, about 84% fell in the genetic ancestry cluster that is associated with self-reported Caucasian donors.

13 Jbeta primers and 60 Vbeta primers were used for the PCR. Authors' analysis steps: Approximately 72 million unique TCR beta chains, about 11 million of them shared, were counted by a later analysis. Sequencing was performed with immunoSEQ multiplex PCR; in TCRdb, only in-frame clones are kept and a portion is missing. V, J and clone size derive from that table, while D and trimming were established from the DNA sequence. The sample holds about 150,000 clones; around 75% are singletons and the top ten take roughly 10%. This sequence originates from a young man in good health and CMV-seropositive. Sequenced: PBMCs.

The CDR3 here is CASSGVVGGADTQYF. The CDR3 DNA reads as TGTGCCAGCAGCGGGGTCGTGGGAGGTGCAGATACGCAGTATTTT. The rearrangement joins TRBV7-9 to TRBJ2-3; TRBD2 might be the D (6 bases). The germline gives CDR1 SEHNR, CDR2 FQNEAQ (reference sequence). The CDR3 has 15 amino acids. Trimming removed 5 bases from V and 4 bases from J, with 16 bases in between.